The present T cell receptor beta chain was sequenced within a study of blood T cell repertoires in COVID-19. In the study overall: COVID-19 samples from acute and convalescent phases originated in the United States, Italy and Spain. PBMCs, B-cell-depleted T cells, or T cells provided the cDNA or gDNA that made up the material.

The CDR3 has 16 amino acids. V was pared by 2 bases and J by 3 bases, with 5 bases of the junction left unmatched. CDR1 and CDR2 from the germline V gene are SGHAT and FQNNGV. In the original analysis: Amplifying reference gene primers gave estimates of nucleated cell counts. Generated by immunoSEQ multiplex PCR, the TCRdb table keeps only in-frame clones and is missing some. Clone size and the V and J calls come from that table; the DNA yielded D and trimming. The sample includes 93,000 or so clones, around 84% seen only once; the top ten take 9.5% to 15%. The genes are TRBV11-2 and TRBJ2-2; 8 bases are a match to TRBD2. Specimen: peripheral blood. The TCR originated in a human donor in a cohort sampled during active COVID-19. The CDR3 bases are TGTGCCAGCAGCTTACAAGCGGGGGCCTACACCGGGGAGCTGTTTTTT. Amino acids: CASSLQAGAYTGELFF.